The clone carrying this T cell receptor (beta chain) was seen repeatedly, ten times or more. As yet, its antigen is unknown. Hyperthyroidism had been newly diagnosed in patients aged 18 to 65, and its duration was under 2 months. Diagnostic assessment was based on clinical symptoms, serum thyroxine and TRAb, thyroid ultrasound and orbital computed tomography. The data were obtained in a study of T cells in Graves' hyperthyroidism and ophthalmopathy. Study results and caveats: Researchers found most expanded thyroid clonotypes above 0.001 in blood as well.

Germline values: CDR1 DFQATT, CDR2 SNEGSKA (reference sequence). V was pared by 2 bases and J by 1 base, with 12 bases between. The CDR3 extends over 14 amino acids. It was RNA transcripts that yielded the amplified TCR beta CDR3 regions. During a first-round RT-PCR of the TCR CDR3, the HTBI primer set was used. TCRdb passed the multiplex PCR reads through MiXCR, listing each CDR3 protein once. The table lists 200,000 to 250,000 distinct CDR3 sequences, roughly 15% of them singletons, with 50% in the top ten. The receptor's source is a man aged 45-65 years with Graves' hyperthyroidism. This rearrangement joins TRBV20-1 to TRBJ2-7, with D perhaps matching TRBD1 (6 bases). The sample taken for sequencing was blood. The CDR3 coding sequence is TGCAGTGCTAGAACGGACAGCCGATCCTACGAGCAGTACTTC. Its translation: CSARTDSRSYEQYF.